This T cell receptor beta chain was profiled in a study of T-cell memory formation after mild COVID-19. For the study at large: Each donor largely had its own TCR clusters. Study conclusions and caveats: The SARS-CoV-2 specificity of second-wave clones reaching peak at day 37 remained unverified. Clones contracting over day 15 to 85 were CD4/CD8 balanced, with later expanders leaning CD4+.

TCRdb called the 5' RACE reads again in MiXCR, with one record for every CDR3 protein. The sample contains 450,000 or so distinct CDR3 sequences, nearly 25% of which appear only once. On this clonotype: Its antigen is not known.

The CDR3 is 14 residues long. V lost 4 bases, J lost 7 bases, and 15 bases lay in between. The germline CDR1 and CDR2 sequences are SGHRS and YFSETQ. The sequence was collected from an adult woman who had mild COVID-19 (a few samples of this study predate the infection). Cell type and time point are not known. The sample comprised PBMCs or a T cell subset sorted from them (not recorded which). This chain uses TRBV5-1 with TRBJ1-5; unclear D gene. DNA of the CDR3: TGCGCCAGCAGCCCGCTGGGCGGGCCCCAGCCCCAGCATTTT. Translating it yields CASSPLGGPQPQHF.